These T cell receptor beta chains were read from a single sample in a study of shared clonotypes between healthy human individuals. The method was immunoSEQ multiplex PCR; TCRdb's version includes in-frame clones alone and lacks a portion of them. Of about 1.5 million clones listed, approximately 98% were seen once; the top ten hold approximately 0.45%. Input material: naive CD4+ T cells sorted from blood. These receptor sequences come from a man aged 30-40 years in good health. CDR3s include the opening cysteine and the closing phenylalanine or tryptophan. The D gene is left open where the match is weak. Clone size is given for some rows only: seen once, a few or many times, or a class if the clone is expanded.

V: TRBV5-1; size: -; J: TRBJ2-1; D: -; CDR3: CASSFSGTGVRNEQFF; DNA: TGCGCCAGCAGCTTCTCCGGAACGGGAGTACGCAATGAGCAGTTCTTC
V: TRBV19; size: -; J: TRBJ1-5; D: -; CDR3: CASRRGRASVQHF; DNA: TGTGCCAGCCGCCGGGGGCGGGCCTCGGTGCAGCATTTT
V: TRBV11-3; size: -; J: TRBJ2-5; D: -; CDR3: CASSLGPVETQYF; DNA: TGTGCCAGCAGCTTAGGCCCTGTGGAGACCCAGTACTTC
V: TRBV11-3; size: -; J: TRBJ2-3; D: -; CDR3: CASSLEVADTQYF; DNA: TGTGCCAGCAGCTTAGAAGTTGCAGATACGCAGTATTTT
V: TRBV15; size: -; J: TRBJ2-7; D: -; CDR3: CATSRDHDYEQYF; DNA: TGTGCCACCAGCAGAGATCACGACTACGAGCAGTACTTC
V: TRBV6-5; size: -; J: TRBJ1-5; D: TRBD1; CDR3: CASRSGTGNQPQHF; DNA: TGTGCCAGCAGGTCCGGGACAGGAAATCAGCCCCAGCATTTT
V: TRBV6-1; size: -; J: TRBJ1-1; D: -; CDR3: CASSVIRVNTEAFF; DNA: TGTGCCAGCAGTGTCATCAGGGTGAACACTGAAGCTTTCTTT
V: TRBV15; size: once; J: TRBJ1-5; D: -; CDR3: CATSRVGRRNSNQPQHF; DNA: TGTGCCACCAGCAGAGTCGGGAGGCGGAATAGCAATCAGCCCCAGCATTTT
V: TRBV18; size: -; J: TRBJ1-2; D: -; CDR3: CASSPGLGVGYTF; DNA: TGTGCCAGCTCACCAGGGCTTGGAGTCGGCTACACCTTC
V: TRBV7-2; size: -; J: TRBJ1-3; D: TRBD1; CDR3: CASSYDRGTGNTIYF; DNA: TGTGCCAGCAGCTACGACAGGGGAACCGGAAACACCATATATTTT
V: TRBV2; size: -; J: TRBJ1-5; D: -; CDR3: CASSEEGGGQPQHF; DNA: TGTGCCAGCAGTGAGGAGGGGGGAGGTCAGCCCCAGCATTTT
V: TRBV29-1; size: -; J: TRBJ1-2; D: -; CDR3: CSVSHGEGYTF; DNA: TGCAGCGTTTCACATGGAGAAGGCTACACCTTC
V: TRBV2; size: -; J: TRBJ1-4; D: TRBD1; CDR3: CASSPQAGGSHEKLFF; DNA: TGTGCCAGCAGTCCCCAAGCAGGGGGGTCCCATGAAAAACTGTTTTTT